The text below deals with one T cell receptor (beta chain). Germline CDR1 reads LNHDA; CDR2 reads SQIVND (reference sequence). V was trimmed by 4 bases and J by 0 bases, leaving 4 bases between them. This CDR3 has 13 residues. The sample is drawn from a study of blood T cell repertoires in COVID-19. Study background: There were acute and convalescent COVID-19 samples, and they came from the United States, Italy and Spain. The cDNA or gDNA used as material had been derived from T cells, B-cell-depleted T cells, or PBMCs.

In the source study's methods: How many nucleated cells were present was estimated from reference gene primer amplification. Here immunoSEQ multiplex PCR was the method, and the copy in TCRdb shows in-frame clones only, minus some. V and J calls and clone size follow that table, whereas D and trimming were derived from the DNA. The table includes about 180,000 clones, 80% detected once. The receptor was derived from a man aged 65 to 79 with active or convalescent COVID-19. The genes are TRBV19 and TRBJ2-1; D unresolved. The sequenced sample consisted of peripheral blood. The CDR3 nucleotides are TGTGCCAGTAGTACCAGCTCCTACAATGAGCAGTTCTTC. It translates to CASSTSSYNEQFF.